This T cell receptor beta chain was obtained from a study of beta chain features in type 1 diabetes listed by TCRdb under 2018. Background for the entire study: Mean age, gender distribution, total cell number and subset yield were not different between patients and healthy donors. Regulatory and stem cell-like memory subsets were obtained from only 8 patients and roughly 8 healthy donors, while naive and central memory subsets were obtained from all 30 or so donors. The study compared TCRB repertoires of sorted circulating CD4+ T cell subsets between recently diagnosed type 1 diabetes patients and matched healthy donors. Across all samples, some 110,000,000 sorted cells were examined, and cell number per subset correlated strongly with RNA yield.

General study outcomes and caveats: HLA sub-analyses involved small numbers of individuals, so any influence of HLA type on TCRB rearrangement remained unresolved. Fewer insertions and more nucleotide deletions at VDJ recombination sites were observed in patients with type 1 diabetes, implying thymic rearrangement abnormalities. The naive, central memory and regulatory TCRB repertoires appeared to resemble one another more closely among patients than among healthy donors. Type 1 diabetes patients showed a moderate but significant shortening of TCRB CDR3 length in all four CD4+ subsets. Shorter templates might be favored by PCR, yet because patient and control samples were amplified and corrected together, any such skew would affect both groups equally. Because cDNA was sequenced instead of genomic DNA, highly expressing activated cells could be over-represented, though the groups showed no difference in activation or CD3 levels.

A single peripheral blood draw of 90 to 150 mL on average was collected from each donor into heparinised tubes. Using a panel that included CD45RO, CCR7, CD25, CD127, CD95 and CD27, naive, central memory, regulatory and stem cell-like memory CD4+ T cells were sorted on a BD FACSAria II. A purity above 98% was achieved for all sorted populations. PBMCs were isolated immediately by Lymphoprep density gradient centrifugation and stained directly without culture. So that batch effects would be minimized, each experiment stained and sorted samples in pairs, pairing one healthy donor with one patient. This clone was recorded a few times. Its binding antigen is unknown. No quality values exist for individual bases; no much larger clone is one base distant. The entire amount of isolated RNA was reverse transcribed using the High Capacity cDNA Reverse Transcription Kit, so the sequenced TCRB transcripts were expressed ones. Deep immunoSEQ sequencing was performed on naive, central memory and regulatory T cell samples, with an average of roughly 3.6 million total reads per sample. After sorted cells were lysed in RLT buffer, RNA was extracted with DNase-treated RNeasy Micro or Mini kits, with the choice depending on cell number. Each cell subset was processed on its own to prevent cross-contamination, while patient and healthy donor samples were processed together. TCRB sequences were amplified from cDNA with the immunoSEQ multiplex PCR, producing 87-bp fragments spanning the CDR3 region. Sequencing of the amplicons was done on the Illumina HiSeq platform. In the paper's pipeline: Synthetic template baselines were used to correct PCR bias computationally, reads within Hamming distance 2 were collapsed, and singletons that could not be merged were discarded. Reads were aligned against IMGT to assign V, D and J genes, CDR3 length and insertions or deletions at six rearrangement sites. Within each subset, clonotype counts were normalized to sorted cell number, after which true diversity and Gini coefficients were computed with the tcR R package. The overlap coefficient, calculated on TCRB nucleotide sequences, was used to quantify repertoire sharing. As a proxy for the pre-selection repertoire, out-of-frame TCRB sequences from naive cells were analyzed. The source is immuneACCESS, and TCRdb retained only in-frame sequences with V and J called. Part of the clones is not carried over; for the studies checked, unresolved V genes explain less than half of this, and the remainder is unexplained. The V and J calls and clone size are taken from that table; D and trimming were inferred from the DNA. The sample table shows 300,000 to 350,000 clones, and roughly a fifth are seen once. Of the sample, about 0.045% falls within the top ten clones.

This clonotype originated in a woman younger than 35 in good health. Material for sequencing was naive CD4+ T cells from blood. The cell subset or site label corresponds to: true naive CD4+ T cells.

CDR3 region: CASSLGPNTGELFF. The bases are TGTGCCAGCAGCTTAGGGCCGAACACCGGGGAGCTGTTTTTT. The chain is encoded by TRBV11-2 joined to TRBJ2-2, with the D gene not clear enough to name. The CDR1 and CDR2 encoded by the germline V gene are SGHAT and FQNNGV. The cysteine opens and the phenylalanine closes a CDR3 of 14 amino acids. Only the CDR3 part of the read is kept: 42 bases, read in frame from the first base. The junction carries 3 bases between V and J, which are trimmed by 1 base and 0 bases respectively.